Sequencing of this TCR beta chain was carried out in a study of T cell responses to AZD1222 COVID-19 vaccine. This CDR3 spans 15 amino acids. The J segment lost 1 base and the V segment lost 4 bases, leaving 4 bases of the junction unmatched. Germline CDR1 SGHNT, CDR2 YYREEE (reference sequence). Profiling relied on immunoSEQ multiplex PCR, and the TCRdb table lists in-frame clones only, not all of them. The sample records some 150,000 clones, over 85% being singletons. The V and J genes are TRBV5-4 and TRBJ2-1, with TRBD1 matching 8 bases. Source: peripheral blood, taken on day 0 of MenACWY control vaccination. This sequence originates from an adult in good health. The CDR3 DNA sequence: TGTGCCAGCAGCCCCGACAGGGGATCCTACAATGAGCAGTTCTTC. Protein sequence: CASSPDRGSYNEQFF.